Given below is one T cell receptor beta chain in context. The method was immunoSEQ multiplex PCR; TCRdb's version includes in-frame clones alone and lacks a portion of them. The sample holds 52,000 or so clones, 70% to 85% seen once. The data originate from a study of blood T cell repertoires in COVID-19. The CDR3 contains 16 residues. The germline gives CDR1 KGHSH, CDR2 LQKENI. V trimming: 4 bases; J trimming: 1 base; junction bases outside the gene matches: 10. The V call is TRBV18, the J call TRBJ2-7, with TRBD2 matching over 7 bases. The sequenced sample consisted of peripheral blood. The TCR originated in a human donor in a cohort sampled during active COVID-19. CDR3 region: CASSRGGSGVSYEQYF. The CDR3 nucleotides are TGTGCCAGCTCACGGGGCGGGAGTGGAGTATCCTACGAGCAGTACTTC.